This T cell receptor beta chain was documented in a study of spatial heterogeneity in lung cancer. Study-wide results and caveats: Mutation tallies in tumors tracked expanded intratumoral alpha and beta TCR counts.

TCRdb passed the 5' RACE reads through MiXCR, listing each CDR3 protein once. Of fewer than 15,000 distinct CDR3 sequences in the sample, over 3% were seen once. Germline V CDR1 and CDR2: SGDLS, YYNGEE. With 3 bases removed from V and 6 bases from J, the gap between germline ends came to 18 bases. This CDR3 has 15 residues. This clonotype was counted many times. Its antigen is undetermined. This sample's time point: sample taken at primary tumor resection. Samples were obtained from more than 70 donors, all untreated early-stage non-small cell lung cancer patients. The starting material was lung tumor tissue, obtained at surgery. This receptor was obtained from a male donor with early-stage non-small cell lung cancer. This chain uses TRBV9 with TRBJ1-2, with a tentative D call TRBD1 (5 bases). The CDR3: CASSDIRGRVDGYTF. The CDR3 DNA reads as TGTGCCAGCAGCGACATAAGGGGACGAGTGGATGGCTACACCTTC.